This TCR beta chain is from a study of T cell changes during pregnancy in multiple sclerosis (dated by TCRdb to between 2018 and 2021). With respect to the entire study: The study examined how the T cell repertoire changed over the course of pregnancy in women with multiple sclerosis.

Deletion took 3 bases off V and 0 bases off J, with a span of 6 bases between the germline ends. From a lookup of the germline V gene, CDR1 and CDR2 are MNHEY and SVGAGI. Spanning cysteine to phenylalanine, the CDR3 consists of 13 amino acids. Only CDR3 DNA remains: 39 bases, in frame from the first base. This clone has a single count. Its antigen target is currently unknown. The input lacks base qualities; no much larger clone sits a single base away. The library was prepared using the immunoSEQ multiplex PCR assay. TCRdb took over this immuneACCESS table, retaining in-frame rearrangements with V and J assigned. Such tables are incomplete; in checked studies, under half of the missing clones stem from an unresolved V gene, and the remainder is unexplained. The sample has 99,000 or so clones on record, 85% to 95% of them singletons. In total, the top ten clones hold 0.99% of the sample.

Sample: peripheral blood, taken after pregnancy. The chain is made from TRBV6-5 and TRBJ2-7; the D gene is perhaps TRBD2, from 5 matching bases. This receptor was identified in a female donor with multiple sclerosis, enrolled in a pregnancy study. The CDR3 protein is CASSYRDSYEQYF. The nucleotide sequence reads TGTGCCAGCAGTTATCGGGACTCCTACGAGCAGTACTTC.